These 31 T cell receptor beta chains were all obtained from the same sample, sequenced in a study of shared clonotypes between healthy human individuals. The repertoire was sequenced with immunoSEQ multiplex PCR; TCRdb's copy has only in-frame clones and lacks some. Here the sample spans about 550,000 clones, 95% being singletons. Naive CD8 cells were CD45RO-negative, positively selected for CCR7, excluding terminally differentiated effector memory CD45RA+ cells. Sequenced material: naive CD8+ T cells sorted from blood. All receptors derive from a woman in her twenties or thirties in good health.

The chain employs TRBV18 and TRBJ2-2, with a weak D call TRBD2 (5 bases). The V and J ends lost 5 bases and 7 bases respectively, with 14 bases between them. Germline CDR1 KGHSH, CDR2 LQKENI. The CDR3 consists of 14 residues. The CDR3 region is CASSTGGLGGELFF. For the CDR3, the DNA is TGTGCCAGCTCAACCGGCGGGTTGGGCGGGGAGCTGTTTTTT.

The rearrangement links TRBV19 to TRBJ1-2; D is undetermined. The CDR3 spans 13 residues. Germline CDR1 is LNHDA and CDR2 is SQIVND (reference sequence). V was trimmed by 2 bases and J by 7 bases, leaving 11 bases between them. CDR3 sequence reads: CASSIKRQSGYTF. The CDR3 DNA is TGTGCCAGTAGTATAAAGCGGCAGAGTGGCTACACCTTC.

The chain combines TRBV2 with TRBJ2-7; no firm D call. The CDR3 spans 12 residues. Trimming cost V 11 bases and J 4 bases, with 15 bases left between them. CDR1 is SNHLY and CDR2 is FYNNEI in the germline V gene. The CDR3 region is CAGGRFLYEQYF. Written as DNA, the CDR3 is TGTGCCGGCGGACGGTTCTTGTACGAGCAGTACTTC.

The chain is built from TRBV2 and TRBJ2-7, with D perhaps TRBD2 (7 bases). With 5 bases removed from V and 6 bases from J, the gap between germline ends came to 20 bases. The CDR3 contains 15 residues. Germline V gene data show CDR1 as SNHLY and CDR2 as FYNNEI. The CDR3 spells CASSLGTGRVVEQYF. CDR3 DNA sequence: TGTGCCAGCAGTCTAGGAACAGGGAGGGTCGTCGAGCAGTACTTC.

In DNA form, the CDR3 reads TGTGCCAGCAGGCAAGTAGCGGGAGGGCCGAGCTCCTACAATGAGCAGTTCTTC. Translating gives CASRQVAGGPSSYNEQFF. The V gene is TRBV5-5, the J gene TRBJ2-1; 11 bases match TRBD2. Looked up from germline, CDR1 is SGHKS and CDR2 is YYEKEE (reference sequence). V was clipped by 5 bases and J by 0 bases; unmatched bases: 10. The CDR3 is 18 amino acids.

The chain couples TRBV11-2 to TRBJ2-5, with TRBD1 matching over 7 bases. V shed 0 bases and J 2 bases; nucleotides not matched to a gene: 6. This CDR3 is 16 amino acids long. From germline, CDR1 is SGHAT and CDR2 FQNNGV. The CDR3 is CASSLDQGDGQETQYF. CDR3 coding DNA: TGTGCCAGCAGCTTAGATCAGGGGGACGGACAAGAGACCCAGTACTTC.

The chain joins TRBV4-1 to TRBJ2-7; D not resolved. This CDR3 is 16 amino acids long. Trimming left V 0 bases short and J 0 bases short, with 12 bases between. Germline CDR1 is MGHRA and CDR2 is YSYEKL. The CDR3 region has the DNA TGCGCCAGCAGCCAAGAGGGCGACATGAGCTCCTACGAGCAGTACTTC. The encoded protein is CASSQEGDMSSYEQYF.

The J gene is TRBJ1-2, the V gene TRBV6-1, with 10 bases lining up with TRBD1. After removal of 5 bases from V and 8 bases from J, the junction contained 5 bases not matched to a gene. CDR1 and CDR2 (germline): MNHNS, SASEGT. The CDR3 totals 13 residues. CDR3 region: CASSFGQGDGYTF. CDR3 in DNA: TGTGCCAGCAGTTTTGGACAGGGGGACGGCTACACCTTC.

This sequence joins TRBV7-9 and TRBJ1-2, with TRBD1 matching over 8 bases. The germline CDR1 and CDR2 sequences are SEHNR and FQNEAQ (reference sequence). J was trimmed by 2 bases and V by 2 bases; bases with no gene match: 4. The CDR3 is made up of 15 amino acids. The CDR3 is CASSLIAGGNYGYTF. CDR3 in DNA: TGTGCCAGCAGCTTAATCGCAGGGGGCAACTATGGCTACACCTTC.

This clone was seen just once. The chain recombines TRBV12-5 with TRBJ1-5; 10 nucleotides align to TRBD1. This CDR3 spans 16 amino acids. Looked up from germline, CDR1 is LGHNT and CDR2 is FRNRAP. V lost 3 bases, J lost 4 bases, and 6 bases stayed unmatched. This CDR3 reads CASGLNSGQGNQPQHF. CDR3 bases: TGTGCTAGTGGTTTAAACTCGGGACAGGGGAATCAGCCCCAGCATTTT.

The gene calls are TRBV15 and TRBJ1-1; 8 nucleotides line up with TRBD1. Germline V lookup: CDR1 LNHNV, CDR2 YYDKDF (reference sequence). Trimming at V came to 3 bases and at J to 4 bases, leaving 4 bases not matched to a gene. The CDR3 is 14 residues long. The CDR3, as DNA: TGTGCCACCAGCAGCGGACAGGGCGTCACTGAAGCTTTCTTT. It translates to CATSSGQGVTEAFF.

V gene TRBV28 combines with J gene TRBJ2-5; D is perhaps TRBD1 (6 bases). The assigned J gene may be wrong: the sequence end matches TRBJ2-7 better. The germline V gene encodes CDR1 MDHEN and CDR2 SYDVKM. CDR3 length: 14 residues. Here the CDR3 reads CASSFRDIVHEQYF. In DNA form, the CDR3 reads TGTGCCAGCAGTTTTAGGGACATTGTCCACGAGCAGTACTTC.

This rearrangement joins TRBV27 to TRBJ2-6; either TRBD1 or TRBD2 may fit D (5 bases each). Germline CDR1 reads MNHEY; CDR2 reads SMNVEV (reference sequence). V was pared by 3 bases and J by 0 bases, with 12 bases between. This CDR3 is built from 17 residues. The CDR3 coding sequence is TGTGCCAGCAGTTTTGGGACGGTTCTCTCTGGGGCCAACGTCCTGACTTTC. Amino acid sequence: CASSFGTVLSGANVLTF.

In DNA form, the CDR3 reads TGTGCCAGCGTTCCCGGGACCGAATCCTACGAGCAGTACTTC. This codes for CASVPGTESYEQYF. The V call is TRBV2, the J call TRBJ2-7; D might be TRBD1 or TRBD2, each matching 5 bases. The ends were cut back, 8 bases at V and 1 base at J, with 15 bases in the middle. CDR1 is SNHLY, CDR2 FYNNEI, per germline. CDR3 length: 14 residues.

The chain uses TRBV10-3 and TRBJ1-2; no clear D gene. The CDR3 runs 15 residues. V lost 2 bases and J 6 bases, leaving 16 bases between the germline ends. Germline values: CDR1 ENHRY, CDR2 SYGVKD. The CDR3 is CAISETPLGGNGYTF. The CDR3 nucleotides read TGTGCCATCAGTGAGACCCCCCTGGGAGGTAATGGCTACACCTTC.

This clone has a single count. Within the sample, other DNA sequences also encode this same CDR3. J is TRBJ2-1 and V is TRBV27; TRBD1 agrees at 11 bases. CDR1 and CDR2 from the germline V gene are MNHEY and SMNVEV (reference sequence). With V trimmed by 6 bases and J by 3 bases, 4 bases remained unmatched. The CDR3 is 15 residues long. CDR3 in DNA: TGTGCCAGCAGCCTCGGGACAGGGGGCTACAATGAGCAGTTCTTC. Translating it yields CASSLGTGGYNEQFF.

This chain connects TRBV13 to TRBJ2-1; 12 nucleotides agree with TRBD2. The trim removed 4 bases at V and 7 bases at J, leaving 5 bases unmatched. Germline lookup yields CDR1 PRHDT and CDR2 FYEKMQ (reference sequence). The CDR3 totals 15 residues. CDR3 in DNA: TGTGCCAGCAGCTCGGGGACTAGCGGGTGGAATGAGCAGTTCTTC. Amino acids: CASSSGTSGWNEQFF.

The chain couples TRBV7-9 to TRBJ1-2; TRBD1 is a possible D gene (6 bases). Germline-derived CDR1 and CDR2 are SEHNR and FQNEAQ (reference sequence). This CDR3 spans 15 amino acids. V was clipped by 1 base and J by 7 bases, with 16 bases between them. This CDR3 is CASSLGTTGPGGYTF. The CDR3 DNA is TGTGCCAGCAGCTTAGGCACCACAGGGCCGGGTGGCTACACCTTC.

The chain has TRBV9 and TRBJ1-2; 7 nucleotides agree with TRBD1. The germline gives CDR1 SGDLS, CDR2 YYNGEE. CDR3 size: 16 residues. Trimming removed 0 bases from V and 2 bases from J; junction bases left unmatched: 7. The CDR3 protein is CASSVVQGTSNYGYTF. For the CDR3, the DNA is TGTGCCAGCAGCGTAGTACAGGGGACCTCCAACTATGGCTACACCTTC.

J is TRBJ2-5 and V is TRBV2; 8 nucleotides agree with TRBD2. Germline CDR1 is SNHLY and CDR2 is FYNNEI. V lost 8 bases, J lost 2 bases, and 7 bases stayed unmatched. This CDR3 is 14 amino acids long. CDR3 sequence reads: CASSRLAKQETQYF. CDR3 sequence (DNA): TGTGCCAGCTCACGACTAGCGAAACAAGAGACCCAGTACTTC.

The J gene is TRBJ2-5, the V gene TRBV11-2, with D maybe TRBD2 (7 bases). Germline CDR1 reads SGHAT; CDR2 reads FQNNGV. This CDR3 region has 16 residues. Trimming shortened V by 2 bases and J by 5 bases, and 18 bases separated the two germline ends. The CDR3 protein is CASSLLRGQVQETQYF. The CDR3 DNA sequence: TGTGCCAGCAGCTTACTGCGGGGGCAAGTTCAGGAGACCCAGTACTTC.

The rearrangement joins TRBV4-1 to TRBJ2-1; 8 positions match TRBD2. The CDR3 spans 14 residues. V lost 1 base, J lost 9 bases, and 5 bases stayed unmatched. The germline V gene encodes CDR1 MGHRA and CDR2 YSYEKL. The CDR3 bases are TGCGCCAGCAGCCAAGTTCGGGAGGGCCGTGAGCAGTTCTTC. This gives the protein CASSQVREGREQFF.

Comment on this clone: At the DNA level, this CDR3 is encoded by other sequences in the same sample as well. The chain joins TRBV4-2 to TRBJ2-5, with 9 bases fitting TRBD2. Trimming at V came to 0 bases and at J to 2 bases, leaving 7 bases not matched to a gene. Germline lookup yields CDR1 LGHNA and CDR2 YNFKEQ. The CDR3 contains 17 residues. DNA of the CDR3: TGTGCCAGCAGCCAAGATCTTCTAGCGGGGCCACAAGAGACCCAGTACTTC. Translating gives CASSQDLLAGPQETQYF.

The V and J genes are TRBV6-5 and TRBJ2-7; 7 nucleotides agree with TRBD1. Germline V lookup: CDR1 MNHEY, CDR2 SVGAGI. V was clipped by 2 bases and J by 3 bases; unmatched bases: 7. The CDR3 runs to 15 residues. CDR3 loop: CASSYGDSGIYEQYF. CDR3 sequence (DNA): TGTGCCAGCAGTTACGGGGACAGCGGTATCTACGAGCAGTACTTC.

The V and J genes are TRBV4-1 and TRBJ2-7; D is perhaps TRBD2 (7 bases). Germline V gene sequence: CDR1 MGHRA, CDR2 YSYEKL. V lost 3 bases to trimming and J lost 6 bases, with 15 bases between them. There are 14 residues in the CDR3. The CDR3: CASSQGGGESEQYF. CDR3 DNA: TGCGCCAGCAGCCAGGGAGGGGGGGAGAGCGAGCAGTACTTC.

The chain employs TRBV7-9 and TRBJ2-7; 7 bases are shared with TRBD1. The junction had 9 bases not matched to a gene; V was cut back by 4 bases and J by 6 bases. In germline, CDR1 is SEHNR, CDR2 FQNEAQ (reference sequence). The CDR3 runs 14 residues. The CDR3 region is CASSYQGVAGEQYF. The CDR3 DNA is TGTGCCAGCAGCTATCAGGGGGTTGCAGGCGAGCAGTACTTC.

This chain connects TRBV4-1 to TRBJ1-3; the D gene is possibly TRBD1 (5 bases). The CDR3 is 16 amino acids. Looked up from germline, CDR1 is MGHRA and CDR2 is YSYEKL. The ends were cut back, 0 bases at V and 4 bases at J, with 13 bases in the middle. The CDR3, as DNA: TGCGCCAGCAGCCAAGAGAGGGACGCAGAGGGAAACACCATATATTTT. This codes for CASSQERDAEGNTIYF.

This rearrangement joins TRBV7-9 to TRBJ1-5; tentative D call: TRBD1 (5 bases). This CDR3 has 13 residues. The germline V gene encodes CDR1 SEHNR and CDR2 FQNEAQ (reference sequence). V dropped 5 bases and J dropped 9 bases, with 14 bases sitting between them. Here the CDR3 reads CASSPGDLAPQHF. In nucleotides, the CDR3 is TGTGCCAGCAGCCCCGGGGACCTGGCGCCCCAGCATTTT.

This chain joins TRBV29-1 and TRBJ1-2; a weak D match, TRBD1 (6 bases). This CDR3 spans 16 amino acids. Germline values: CDR1 SQVTM, CDR2 ANQGSEA. The V end lost 3 bases, the J end lost 4 bases, and 21 bases lay between the germline ends. The CDR3 DNA is TGCAGCGTTGACCTAACGTGGGGGGGCGCCGGCTATGGCTACACCTTC. Its translation is CSVDLTWGGAGYGYTF.

This chain uses TRBV4-2 with TRBJ1-5, with TRBD1 as a possible D gene (5 bases). The CDR3 is 16 amino acids. Looked up from germline, CDR1 is LGHNA and CDR2 is YNFKEQ. With 0 bases removed from V and 1 base from J, the gap between germline ends came to 10 bases. This CDR3 is CASSQESWGSNQPQHF. DNA for the CDR3: TGTGCCAGCAGCCAAGAATCTTGGGGCAGCAATCAGCCCCAGCATTTT.

The chain links TRBV10-1 to TRBJ2-2, with D possibly TRBD2 on 5 matching bases. Per germline, CDR1 WNHNN and CDR2 SYGVQD (reference sequence). Trimming pared 3 bases from V and 3 bases from J, leaving 23 bases between. The CDR3 runs to 19 residues. The CDR3 reads CASSDKGSATTSYTGELFF. In DNA form, the CDR3 reads TGCGCCAGCAGTGATAAGGGTTCGGCGACTACGTCCTACACCGGGGAGCTGTTTTTT.